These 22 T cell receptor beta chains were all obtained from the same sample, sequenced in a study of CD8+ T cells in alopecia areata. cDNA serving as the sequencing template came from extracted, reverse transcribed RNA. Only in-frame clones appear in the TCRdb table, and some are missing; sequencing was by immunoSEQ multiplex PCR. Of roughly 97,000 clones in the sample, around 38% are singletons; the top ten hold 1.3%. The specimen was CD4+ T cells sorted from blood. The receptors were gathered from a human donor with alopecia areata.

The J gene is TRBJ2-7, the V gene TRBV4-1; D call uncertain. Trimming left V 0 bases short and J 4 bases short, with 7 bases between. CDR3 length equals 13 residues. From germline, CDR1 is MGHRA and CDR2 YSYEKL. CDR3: CASSQELVYEQYF. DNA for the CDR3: TGCGCCAGCAGCCAAGAATTGGTTTACGAGCAGTACTTC.

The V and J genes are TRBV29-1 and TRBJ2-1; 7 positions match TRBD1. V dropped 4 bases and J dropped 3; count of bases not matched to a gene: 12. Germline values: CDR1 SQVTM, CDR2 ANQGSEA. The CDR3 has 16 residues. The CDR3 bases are TGCAGCGTTGTAAGTCTAGGGGGCGAATTCTACAATGAGCAGTTCTTC. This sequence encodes CSVVSLGGEFYNEQFF.

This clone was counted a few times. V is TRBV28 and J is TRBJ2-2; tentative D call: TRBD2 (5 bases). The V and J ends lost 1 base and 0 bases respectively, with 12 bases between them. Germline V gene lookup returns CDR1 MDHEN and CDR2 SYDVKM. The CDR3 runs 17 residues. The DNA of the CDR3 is TGTGCCAGCAGTTTATCGGCGGGTTGGGCGAACACCGGGGAGCTGTTTTTT. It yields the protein CASSLSAGWANTGELFF.

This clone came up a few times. DNA of the CDR3: TGTGCCAGCAGTTACTCGCCCCCGGGGTCGACAGATACGCAGTATTTT. Translation: CASSYSPPGSTDTQYF. The chain joins TRBV6-5 to TRBJ2-3; D might be TRBD2 (5 bases). The germline V gene has CDR1 MNHEY and CDR2 SVGAGI. Trimming removed 0 bases from V and 3 bases from J, with 13 bases in between. CDR3 length equals 16 residues.

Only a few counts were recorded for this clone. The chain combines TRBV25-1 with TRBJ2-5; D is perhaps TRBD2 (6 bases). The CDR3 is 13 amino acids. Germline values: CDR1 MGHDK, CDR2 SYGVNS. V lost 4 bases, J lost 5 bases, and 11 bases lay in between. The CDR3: CASSAAGGETQYF. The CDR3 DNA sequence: TGTGCCAGCAGTGCGGCAGGAGGGGAGACCCAGTACTTC.

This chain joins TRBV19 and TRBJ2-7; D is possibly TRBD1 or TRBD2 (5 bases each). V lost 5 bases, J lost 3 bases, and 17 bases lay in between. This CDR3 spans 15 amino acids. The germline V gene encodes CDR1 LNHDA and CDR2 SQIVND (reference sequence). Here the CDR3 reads CASSPQGLSGYEQYF. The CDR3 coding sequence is TGTGCCAGTAGTCCCCAGGGCCTCAGCGGCTACGAGCAGTACTTC. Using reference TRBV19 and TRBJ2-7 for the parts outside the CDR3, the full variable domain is DGGITQSPKYLFRKEGQNVTLSCEQNLNHDAMYWYRQDPGQGLRLIYYSQIVNDFQKGDIAEGYSVSREKKESFPLTVTSAQKNPTAFYLCASSPQGLSGYEQYFGPGTRLTVT.

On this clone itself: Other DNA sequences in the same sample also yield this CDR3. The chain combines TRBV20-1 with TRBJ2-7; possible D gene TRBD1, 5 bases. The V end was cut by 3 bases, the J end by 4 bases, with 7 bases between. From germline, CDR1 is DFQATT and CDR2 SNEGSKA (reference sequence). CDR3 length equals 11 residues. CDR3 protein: CSASKGYEQYF. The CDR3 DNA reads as TGCAGTGCTAGTAAGGGGTACGAGCAGTACTTC.

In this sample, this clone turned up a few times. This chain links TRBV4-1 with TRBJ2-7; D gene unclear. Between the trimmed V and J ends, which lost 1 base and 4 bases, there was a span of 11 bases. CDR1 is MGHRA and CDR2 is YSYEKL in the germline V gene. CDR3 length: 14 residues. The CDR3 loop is CASSQVGNMYEQYF. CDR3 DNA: TGCGCCAGCAGCCAAGTAGGAAACATGTACGAGCAGTACTTC.

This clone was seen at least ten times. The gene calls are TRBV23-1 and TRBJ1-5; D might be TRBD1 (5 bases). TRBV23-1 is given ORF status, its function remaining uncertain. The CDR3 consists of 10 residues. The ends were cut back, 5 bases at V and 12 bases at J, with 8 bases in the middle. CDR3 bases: TGCGCCAGCAGTGAGGGGAGCCAGCATTTT. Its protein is CASSEGSQHF.

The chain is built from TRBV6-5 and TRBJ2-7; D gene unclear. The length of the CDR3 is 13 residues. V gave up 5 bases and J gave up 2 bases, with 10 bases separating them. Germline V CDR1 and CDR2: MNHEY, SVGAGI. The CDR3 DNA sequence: TGTGCCAGCAGTGTTCACAGTCCCTACGAGCAGTACTTC. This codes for CASSVHSPYEQYF.

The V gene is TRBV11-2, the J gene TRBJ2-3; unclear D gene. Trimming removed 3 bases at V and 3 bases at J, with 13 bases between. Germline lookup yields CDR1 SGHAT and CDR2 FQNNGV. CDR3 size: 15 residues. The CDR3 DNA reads TGTGCCAGCAGCTTTGAAGGTATACGAACAGATACGCAGTATTTT. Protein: CASSFEGIRTDTQYF. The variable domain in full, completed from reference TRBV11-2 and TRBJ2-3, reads EAGVAQSPRYKIIEKRQSVAFWCNPISGHATLYWYQQILGQGPKLLIQFQNNGVVDDSQLPKDRFSAERLKGVDSTLKIQPAKLEDSAVYLCASSFEGIRTDTQYFGPGTRLTVL.

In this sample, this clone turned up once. The CDR3 DNA follows: TGCAGCGTTACGGAGGGGGCATACACTGAAGCTTTCTTT. Translation gives CSVTEGAYTEAFF. This rearrangement joins TRBV29-1 to TRBJ1-1; 7 bases fit TRBD1. Germline-derived CDR1 and CDR2 are SQVTM and ANQGSEA. The CDR3 totals 13 residues. The V gene end was trimmed by 5 bases and the J gene end by 3 bases; junction bases not matched to a gene: 6.

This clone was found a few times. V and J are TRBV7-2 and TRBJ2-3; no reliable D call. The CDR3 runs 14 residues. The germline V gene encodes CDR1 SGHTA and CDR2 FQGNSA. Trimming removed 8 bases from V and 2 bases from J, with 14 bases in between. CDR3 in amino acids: CASGNRRFTDTQYF. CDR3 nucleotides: TGTGCCAGCGGTAATAGACGTTTCACAGATACGCAGTATTTT.

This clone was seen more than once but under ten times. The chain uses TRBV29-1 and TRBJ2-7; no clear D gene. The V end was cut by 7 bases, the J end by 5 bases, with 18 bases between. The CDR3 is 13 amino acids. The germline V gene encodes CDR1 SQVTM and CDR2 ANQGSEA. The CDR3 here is CSAWKGELHEQYF. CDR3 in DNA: TGCAGCGCGTGGAAGGGCGAGCTCCACGAGCAGTACTTC.

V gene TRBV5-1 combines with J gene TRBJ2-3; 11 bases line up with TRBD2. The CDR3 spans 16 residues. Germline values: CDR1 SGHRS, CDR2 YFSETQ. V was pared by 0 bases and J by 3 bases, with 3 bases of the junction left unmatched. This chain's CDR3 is CASSLEGTSGTDTQYF. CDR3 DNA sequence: TGCGCCAGCAGCTTGGAGGGGACTAGCGGTACAGATACGCAGTATTTT.

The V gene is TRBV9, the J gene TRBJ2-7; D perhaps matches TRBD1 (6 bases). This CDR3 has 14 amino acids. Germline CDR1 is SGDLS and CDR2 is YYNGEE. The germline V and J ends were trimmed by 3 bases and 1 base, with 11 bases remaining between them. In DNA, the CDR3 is TGTGCCAGCAGCGGACGGGACATTTCCTACGAGCAGTACTTC. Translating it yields CASSGRDISYEQYF. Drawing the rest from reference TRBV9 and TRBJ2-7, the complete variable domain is DSGVTQTPKHLITATGQRVTLRCSPRSGDLSVYWYQQSLDQGLQFLIQYYNGEERAKGNILERFSAQQFPDLHSELNLSSLELGDSALYFCASSGRDISYEQYFGPGTRLTVT.

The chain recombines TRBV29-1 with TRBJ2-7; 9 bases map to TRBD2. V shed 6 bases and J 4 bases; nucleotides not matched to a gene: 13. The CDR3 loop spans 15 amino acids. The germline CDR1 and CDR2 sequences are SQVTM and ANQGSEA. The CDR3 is CSVKKELAGLYEQYF. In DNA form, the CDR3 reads TGCAGCGTCAAGAAGGAACTAGCGGGTCTGTACGAGCAGTACTTC.

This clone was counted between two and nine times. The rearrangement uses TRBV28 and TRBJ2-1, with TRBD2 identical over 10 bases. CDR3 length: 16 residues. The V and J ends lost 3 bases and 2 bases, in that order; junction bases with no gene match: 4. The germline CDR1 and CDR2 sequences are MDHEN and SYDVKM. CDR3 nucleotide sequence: TGTGCCAGCAGTTTTGCTAGCGGGGGAACCTACAATGAGCAGTTCTTC. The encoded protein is CASSFASGGTYNEQFF.

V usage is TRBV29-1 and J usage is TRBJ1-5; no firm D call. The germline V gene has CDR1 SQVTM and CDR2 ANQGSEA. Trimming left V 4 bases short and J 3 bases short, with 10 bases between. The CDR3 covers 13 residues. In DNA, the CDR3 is TGCAGCGTTGTGGGGAACATCAATCAGCCCCAGCATTTT. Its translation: CSVVGNINQPQHF.

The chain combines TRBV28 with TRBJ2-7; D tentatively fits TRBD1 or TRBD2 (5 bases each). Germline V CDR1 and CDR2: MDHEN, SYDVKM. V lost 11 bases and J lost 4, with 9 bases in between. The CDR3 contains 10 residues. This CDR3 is CASGQYEQYF. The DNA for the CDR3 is TGTGCCTCGGGGCAATACGAGCAGTACTTC.

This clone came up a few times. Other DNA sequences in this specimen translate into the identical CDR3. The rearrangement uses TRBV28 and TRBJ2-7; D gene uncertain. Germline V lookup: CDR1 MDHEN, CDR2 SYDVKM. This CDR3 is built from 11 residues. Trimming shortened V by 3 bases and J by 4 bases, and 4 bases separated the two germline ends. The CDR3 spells CASSLWYEQYF. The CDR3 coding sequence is TGTGCCAGCAGTTTGTGGTACGAGCAGTACTTC.

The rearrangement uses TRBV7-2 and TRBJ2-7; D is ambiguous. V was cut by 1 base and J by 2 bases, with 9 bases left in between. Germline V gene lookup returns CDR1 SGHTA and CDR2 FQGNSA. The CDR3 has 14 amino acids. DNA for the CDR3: TGTGCCAGCAGCTTAGGTGTCAGTACCTACGAGCAGTACTTC. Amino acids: CASSLGVSTYEQYF. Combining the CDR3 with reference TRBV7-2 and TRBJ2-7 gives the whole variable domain GAGVSQSPSNKVTEKGKDVELRCDPISGHTALYWYRQSLGQGLEFLIYFQGNSAPDKSGLPSDRFSAERTGGSVSTLTIQRTQQEDSAVYLCASSLGVSTYEQYFGPGTRLTVT.